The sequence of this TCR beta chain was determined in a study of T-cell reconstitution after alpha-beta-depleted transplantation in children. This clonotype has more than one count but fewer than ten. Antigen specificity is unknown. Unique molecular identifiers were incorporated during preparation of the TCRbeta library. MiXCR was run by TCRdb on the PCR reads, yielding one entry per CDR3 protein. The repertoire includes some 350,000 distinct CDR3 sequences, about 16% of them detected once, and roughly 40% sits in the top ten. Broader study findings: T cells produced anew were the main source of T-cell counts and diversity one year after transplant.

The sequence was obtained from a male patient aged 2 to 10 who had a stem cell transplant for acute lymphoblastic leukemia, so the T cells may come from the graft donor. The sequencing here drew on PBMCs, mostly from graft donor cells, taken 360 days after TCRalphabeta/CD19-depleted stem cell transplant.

The CDR3 spells CSAPPGGRTDTQYF. CDR3 nucleotides: TGCAGTGCCCCGCCGGGCGGGAGGACAGATACGCAGTATTTT. The chain recombines TRBV20-1 with TRBJ2-3; 8 bases map to TRBD2. The CDR3 has 14 residues. V was clipped by 6 bases and J by 3 bases; unmatched bases: 8. Germline CDR1 DFQATT, CDR2 SNEGSKA (reference sequence).